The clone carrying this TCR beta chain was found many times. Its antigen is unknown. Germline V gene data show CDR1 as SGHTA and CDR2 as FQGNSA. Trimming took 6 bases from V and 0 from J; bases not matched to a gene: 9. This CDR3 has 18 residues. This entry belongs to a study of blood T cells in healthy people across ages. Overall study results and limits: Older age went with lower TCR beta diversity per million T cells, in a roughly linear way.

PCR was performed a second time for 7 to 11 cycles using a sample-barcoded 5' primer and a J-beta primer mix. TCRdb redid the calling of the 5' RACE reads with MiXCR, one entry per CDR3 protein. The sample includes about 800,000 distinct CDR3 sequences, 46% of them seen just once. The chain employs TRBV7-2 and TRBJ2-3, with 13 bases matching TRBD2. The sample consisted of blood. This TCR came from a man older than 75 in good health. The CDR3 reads CASSPGTSGKGSTDTQYF. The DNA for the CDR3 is TGTGCCAGCAGTCCCGGGACTAGCGGGAAGGGGAGCACAGATACGCAGTATTTT.